Listed below are T cell receptor beta chains from one sample, sequenced in a study of blood T cell repertoires in COVID-19. Clones were read by immunoSEQ multiplex PCR, and TCRdb kept only the in-frame ones, dropping some. This table holds almost 80,000 clones, 90% found once. The sample comprised peripheral blood. Receptors were obtained from an elderly woman with acute or convalescent COVID-19. Each CDR3 is given with its conserved first and last residue. The order of the fields is CDR3 DNA, CDR3 protein, V gene, clone size, D gene, J gene. A D gene is named only where the DNA matches it firmly. The size entry is marked missing in some rows and otherwise reads once, few, many or a size class.

CDR3nt: TGTGCCATCGGACTTGGACAGGGCCAATACGAGCAGTACTTC
CDR3aa: CAIGLGQGQYEQYF
v_gene: TRBV10-3
abundance: .
d_gene: TRBD1
j_gene: TRBJ2-7

CDR3nt: TGTGCCAGTAGTATAGATCCTAACAGTGCCTACGAGCAGTACTTC
CDR3aa: CASSIDPNSAYEQYF
v_gene: TRBV19
abundance: .
d_gene: .
j_gene: TRBJ2-7

CDR3nt: TGTGCCATCAAGGGAGGCGGGAGTTCTCAATACGAGCAGTACTTC
CDR3aa: CAIKGGGSSQYEQYF
v_gene: TRBV10-3
abundance: .
d_gene: TRBD2
j_gene: TRBJ2-7

CDR3nt: TGTGCCAGCAGTACAGCTACCTTTAATAGCAATCAGCCCCAGCATTTT
CDR3aa: CASSTATFNSNQPQHF
v_gene: TRBV28
abundance: .
d_gene: .
j_gene: TRBJ1-5

CDR3nt: TGCGCCAGCAGTTTAAGGGGCGACTACAATGAGCAGTTCTTC
CDR3aa: CASSLRGDYNEQFF
v_gene: TRBV5-1
abundance: .
d_gene: .
j_gene: TRBJ2-1

CDR3nt: TGCGCCAGCAGCTTGGGGACTAGCGGGAGCCCGTACTACGAGCAGTACTTC
CDR3aa: CASSLGTSGSPYYEQYF
v_gene: TRBV5-1
abundance: .
d_gene: TRBD2
j_gene: TRBJ2-7

CDR3nt: TGTGCCAGCTCACCCCTCCGGACAGGGAAGAACACTGAAGCTTTCTTT
CDR3aa: CASSPLRTGKNTEAFF
v_gene: TRBV18
abundance: .
d_gene: TRBD1
j_gene: TRBJ1-1

CDR3nt: TGTGCCATCAGTTCGGACAGGGGGGAGTTCTTC
CDR3aa: CAISSDRGEFF
v_gene: TRBV10-3
abundance: .
d_gene: TRBD1
j_gene: TRBJ2-1

CDR3nt: TGTGCCAGCAGCCCGACAGGGGCGGTGGCTTTCTTT
CDR3aa: CASSPTGAVAFF
v_gene: TRBV7-9
abundance: .
d_gene: TRBD1
j_gene: TRBJ1-1

CDR3nt: TGTGCCAGCAGTTTCGCGGGTGGCTCCTACGAGCAGTACTTC
CDR3aa: CASSFAGGSYEQYF
v_gene: TRBV28
abundance: .
d_gene: .
j_gene: TRBJ2-7

CDR3nt: TGTGCCAGCAGACCGACAGGGGGTTTCTACAATGAGCAGTTCTTC
CDR3aa: CASRPTGGFYNEQFF
v_gene: TRBV6-6
abundance: .
d_gene: TRBD1
j_gene: TRBJ2-1

CDR3nt: TGCAGCGTTGCCACAGGCTACGAGCAGTACTTC
CDR3aa: CSVATGYEQYF
v_gene: TRBV29-1
abundance: .
d_gene: .
j_gene: TRBJ2-7

CDR3nt: TGTGCCAGCAGCACGTCCGGGAGTTTCAATGAGCAGTTCTTC
CDR3aa: CASSTSGSFNEQFF
v_gene: TRBV21-1
abundance: .
d_gene: .
j_gene: TRBJ2-1

CDR3nt: TGTGCCAGCAGCAAAGATAGACTGTCTGGAAACACCATATATTTT
CDR3aa: CASSKDRLSGNTIYF
v_gene: TRBV7-9
abundance: few
d_gene: .
j_gene: TRBJ1-3

CDR3nt: TGTGCCAGCAGCTTGGGACAGACATCCTACGAGCAGTACTTC
CDR3aa: CASSLGQTSYEQYF
v_gene: TRBV7-3
abundance: .
d_gene: TRBD1
j_gene: TRBJ2-7

CDR3nt: TGCGCCAGCAGCCAAGTAGCCAGGGGGCATACTAATGAAAAACTGTTTTTT
CDR3aa: CASSQVARGHTNEKLFF
v_gene: TRBV4-1
abundance: .
d_gene: TRBD1
j_gene: TRBJ1-4

CDR3nt: TGTGCCATCAGTTCTAGCGGGGTAGGGAACACCGGGGAGCTGTTTTTT
CDR3aa: CAISSSGVGNTGELFF
v_gene: TRBV10-3
abundance: once
d_gene: TRBD2
j_gene: TRBJ2-2

CDR3nt: TGTGCCAGCAGGGACAGGGGCACTGAAGCTTTCTTT
CDR3aa: CASRDRGTEAFF
v_gene: TRBV6-5
abundance: .
d_gene: TRBD1
j_gene: TRBJ1-1

CDR3nt: TGTGCCAGCAGTGACTCGGGGGGGCCGATCAATGAGCAGTTCTTC
CDR3aa: CASSDSGGPINEQFF
v_gene: TRBV6-4
abundance: .
d_gene: .
j_gene: TRBJ2-1

CDR3nt: TGCGCCAGCAGCTTGGCGGGGGGTTACCAAGAGACCCAGTACTTC
CDR3aa: CASSLAGGYQETQYF
v_gene: TRBV5-1
abundance: once
d_gene: TRBD2
j_gene: TRBJ2-5

CDR3nt: TGTGCCACCAGTGATTACGACAGGGAAGATACGCAGTATTTT
CDR3aa: CATSDYDREDTQYF
v_gene: TRBV24-1
abundance: .
d_gene: TRBD1
j_gene: TRBJ2-3

CDR3nt: TGTGCCATCAGTGAGGGACAGGGTGGGCGTGAAAAACTGTTTTTT
CDR3aa: CAISEGQGGREKLFF
v_gene: TRBV10-3
abundance: few
d_gene: TRBD1
j_gene: TRBJ1-4

CDR3nt: TGTGCCAGCAGCGTATCTCTGACGGGACAGGGGATGGTTCAGCCCCAGCATTTT
CDR3aa: CASSVSLTGQGMVQPQHF
v_gene: TRBV9
abundance: .
d_gene: TRBD1
j_gene: TRBJ1-5

CDR3nt: TGTGCCAGCAGTTTATATCGGACTCGATATTCCTACAATGAGCAGTTCTTC
CDR3aa: CASSLYRTRYSYNEQFF
v_gene: TRBV28
abundance: .
d_gene: .
j_gene: TRBJ2-1

CDR3nt: TGCGCCAGCAGACCTAATACAGGGATGAACACTGAAGCTTTCTTT
CDR3aa: CASRPNTGMNTEAFF
v_gene: TRBV5-1
abundance: once
d_gene: .
j_gene: TRBJ1-1

CDR3nt: TGTGCCAGCAGCGTAGACGGGAACACCATATATTTT
CDR3aa: CASSVDGNTIYF
v_gene: TRBV9
abundance: .
d_gene: .
j_gene: TRBJ1-3

CDR3nt: TGTGCTAGTGCCTCCATGGTCGGGAACACTGAAGCTTTCTTT
CDR3aa: CASASMVGNTEAFF
v_gene: TRBV12-5
abundance: few
d_gene: .
j_gene: TRBJ1-1

CDR3nt: TGTGCCAGCAGGGGGGACAGTTATAATTCACCCCTCCACTTT
CDR3aa: CASRGDSYNSPLHF
v_gene: TRBV6-5
abundance: .
d_gene: TRBD1
j_gene: TRBJ1-6

CDR3nt: TGTGCCAGCAGCGTAGGAGGACAGGGGGCGAACACAGATACGCAGTATTTT
CDR3aa: CASSVGGQGANTDTQYF
v_gene: TRBV9
abundance: .
d_gene: TRBD1
j_gene: TRBJ2-3

CDR3nt: TGTGCCAGCAGCCCCCCAAGAGACGAGCAGTACTTC
CDR3aa: CASSPPRDEQYF
v_gene: TRBV6-2/TRBV6-3
abundance: .
d_gene: .
j_gene: TRBJ2-7

CDR3nt: TGTGCCAGCAGTCCCACGACAGGGAACTATGGCTACACCTTC
CDR3aa: CASSPTTGNYGYTF
v_gene: TRBV27
abundance: .
d_gene: TRBD1
j_gene: TRBJ1-2